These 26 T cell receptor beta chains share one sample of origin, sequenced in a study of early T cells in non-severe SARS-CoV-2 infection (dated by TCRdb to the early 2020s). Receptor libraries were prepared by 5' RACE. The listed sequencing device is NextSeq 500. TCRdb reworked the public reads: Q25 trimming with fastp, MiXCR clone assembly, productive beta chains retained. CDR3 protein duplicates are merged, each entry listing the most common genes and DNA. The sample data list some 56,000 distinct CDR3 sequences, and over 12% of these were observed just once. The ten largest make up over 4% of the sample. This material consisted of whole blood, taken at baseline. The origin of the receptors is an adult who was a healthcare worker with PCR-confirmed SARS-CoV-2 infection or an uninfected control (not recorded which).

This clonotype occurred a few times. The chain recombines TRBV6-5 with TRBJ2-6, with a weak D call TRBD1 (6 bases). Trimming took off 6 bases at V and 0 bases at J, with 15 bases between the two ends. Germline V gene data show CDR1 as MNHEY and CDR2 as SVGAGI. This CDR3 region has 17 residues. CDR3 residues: CASSLQGINSGANVLTF. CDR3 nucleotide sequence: TGTGCCAGCAGCCTGCAGGGGATTAACTCTGGGGCCAACGTCCTGACTTTC.

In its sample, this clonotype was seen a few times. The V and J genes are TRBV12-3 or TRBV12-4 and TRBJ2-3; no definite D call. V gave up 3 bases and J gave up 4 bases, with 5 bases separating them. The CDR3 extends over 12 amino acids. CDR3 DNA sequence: TGTGCCAGCAGTTTCAGCTCAGATACGCAGTATTTT. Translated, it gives CASSFSSDTQYF.

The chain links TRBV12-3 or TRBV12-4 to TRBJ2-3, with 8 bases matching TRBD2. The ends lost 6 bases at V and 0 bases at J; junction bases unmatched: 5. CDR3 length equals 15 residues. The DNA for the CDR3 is TGTGCCAGCAGCTCACTAGCGGCTAGCACAGATACGCAGTATTTT. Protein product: CASSSLAASTDTQYF.

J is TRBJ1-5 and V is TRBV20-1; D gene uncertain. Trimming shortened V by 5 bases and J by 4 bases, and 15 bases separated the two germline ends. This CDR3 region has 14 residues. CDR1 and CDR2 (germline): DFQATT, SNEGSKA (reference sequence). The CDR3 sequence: CSARRGGDNQPQHF. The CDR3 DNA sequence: TGCAGTGCTCGCAGAGGAGGTGATAATCAGCCCCAGCATTTT.

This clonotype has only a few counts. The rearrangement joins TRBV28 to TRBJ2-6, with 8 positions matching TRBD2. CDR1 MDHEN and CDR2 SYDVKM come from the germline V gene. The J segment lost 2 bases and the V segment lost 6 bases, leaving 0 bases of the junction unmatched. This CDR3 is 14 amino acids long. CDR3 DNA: TGTGCCAGCAGCGGGAGGGCTGGGGCCAACGTCCTGACTTTC. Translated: CASSGRAGANVLTF.

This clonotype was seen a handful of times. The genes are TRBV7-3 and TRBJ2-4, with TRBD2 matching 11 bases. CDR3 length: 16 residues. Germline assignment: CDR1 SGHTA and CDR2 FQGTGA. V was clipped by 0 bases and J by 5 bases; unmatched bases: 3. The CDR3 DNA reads TGTGCCAGCAGCTTAACTGGGACTAGCGGCCAAAACATTCAGTACTTC. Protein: CASSLTGTSGQNIQYF.

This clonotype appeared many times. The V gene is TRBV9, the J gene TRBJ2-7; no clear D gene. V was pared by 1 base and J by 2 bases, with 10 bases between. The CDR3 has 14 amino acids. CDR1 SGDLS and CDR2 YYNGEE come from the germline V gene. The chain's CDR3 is CASSVQPNTYEQYF. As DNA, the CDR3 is TGTGCCAGCAGCGTACAGCCTAATACCTACGAGCAGTACTTC.

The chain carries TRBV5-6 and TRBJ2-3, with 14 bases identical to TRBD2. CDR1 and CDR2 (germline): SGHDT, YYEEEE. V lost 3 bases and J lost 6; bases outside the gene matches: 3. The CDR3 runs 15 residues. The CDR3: CASSSGLAGVDTQYF. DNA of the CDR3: TGTGCCAGCAGCTCGGGACTAGCGGGAGTGGATACGCAGTATTTT.

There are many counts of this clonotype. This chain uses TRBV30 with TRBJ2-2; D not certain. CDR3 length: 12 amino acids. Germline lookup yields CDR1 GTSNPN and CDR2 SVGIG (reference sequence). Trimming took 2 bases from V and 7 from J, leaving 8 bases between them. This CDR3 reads CAWSTRHGELFF. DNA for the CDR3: TGTGCCTGGAGTACACGTCACGGGGAGCTGTTTTTT. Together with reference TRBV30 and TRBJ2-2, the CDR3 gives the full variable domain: SQTIHQWPATLVQPVGSPLSLECTVEGTSNPNLYWYRQAAGRGLQLLFYSVGIGQISSEVPQNLSASRPQDRQFILSSKKLLLSDSGFYLCAWSTRHGELFFGEGSRLTVL.

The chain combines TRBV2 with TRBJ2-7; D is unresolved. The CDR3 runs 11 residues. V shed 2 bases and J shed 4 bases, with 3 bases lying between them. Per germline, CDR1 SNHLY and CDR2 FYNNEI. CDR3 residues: CASSEKYEQYF. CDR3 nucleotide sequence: TGTGCCAGCAGTGAAAAGTACGAGCAGTACTTC.

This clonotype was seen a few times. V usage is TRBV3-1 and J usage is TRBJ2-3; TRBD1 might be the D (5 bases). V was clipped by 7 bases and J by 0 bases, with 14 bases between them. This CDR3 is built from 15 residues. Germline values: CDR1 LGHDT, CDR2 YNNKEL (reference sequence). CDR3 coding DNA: TGTGCCAGCACAAGGGGCGGTACTAGCACAGATACGCAGTATTTT. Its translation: CASTRGGTSTDTQYF.

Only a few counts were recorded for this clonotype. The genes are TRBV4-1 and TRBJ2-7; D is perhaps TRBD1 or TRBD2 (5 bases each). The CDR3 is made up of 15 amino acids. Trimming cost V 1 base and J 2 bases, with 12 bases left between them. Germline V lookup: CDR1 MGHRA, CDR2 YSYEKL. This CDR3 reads CASSQVGGLPYEQYF. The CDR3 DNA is TGCGCCAGCAGCCAAGTTGGGGGTCTGCCCTACGAGCAGTACTTC.

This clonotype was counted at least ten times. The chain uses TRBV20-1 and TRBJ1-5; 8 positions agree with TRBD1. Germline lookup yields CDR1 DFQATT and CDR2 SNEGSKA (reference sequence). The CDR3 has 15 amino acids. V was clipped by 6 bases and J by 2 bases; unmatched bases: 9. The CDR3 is CSAKDRANGNQPQHF. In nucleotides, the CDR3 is TGCAGTGCCAAGGACAGGGCAAATGGCAATCAGCCCCAGCATTTT.

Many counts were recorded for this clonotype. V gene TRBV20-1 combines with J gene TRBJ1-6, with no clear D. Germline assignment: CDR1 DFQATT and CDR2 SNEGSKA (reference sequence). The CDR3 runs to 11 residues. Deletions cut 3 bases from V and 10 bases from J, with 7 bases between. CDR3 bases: TGCAGTGCTAGCGAGGCGTCACCCCTCCACTTT. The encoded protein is CSASEASPLHF.

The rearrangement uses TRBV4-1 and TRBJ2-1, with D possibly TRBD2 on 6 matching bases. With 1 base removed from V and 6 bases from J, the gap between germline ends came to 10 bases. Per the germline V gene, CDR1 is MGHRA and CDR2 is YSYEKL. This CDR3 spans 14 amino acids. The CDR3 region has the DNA TGCGCCAGCAGCCAAGGGCTAGCGCTCAATGAGCAGTTCTTC. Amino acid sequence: CASSQGLALNEQFF.

CDR3 nucleotide sequence: TGCGCCAGCAGTGGGGGACAGGGGTTTGGAGAGACCCAGTACTTC. Protein sequence: CASSGGQGFGETQYF. The rearrangement joins TRBV10-1 to TRBJ2-5, with 10 nucleotides matching TRBD1. The CDR3 sequence is 15 residues long. Trimming at V came to 4 bases and at J to 4 bases, leaving 6 bases not matched to a gene. Germline lookup yields CDR1 WNHNN and CDR2 SYGVQD (reference sequence).

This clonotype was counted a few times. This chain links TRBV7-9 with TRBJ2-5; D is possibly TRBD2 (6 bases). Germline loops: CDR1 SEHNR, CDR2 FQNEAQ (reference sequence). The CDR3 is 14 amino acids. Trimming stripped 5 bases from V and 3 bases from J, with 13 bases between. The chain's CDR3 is CASSRRGGEETQYF. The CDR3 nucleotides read TGTGCCAGCAGCCGGCGAGGAGGGGAAGAGACCCAGTACTTC.

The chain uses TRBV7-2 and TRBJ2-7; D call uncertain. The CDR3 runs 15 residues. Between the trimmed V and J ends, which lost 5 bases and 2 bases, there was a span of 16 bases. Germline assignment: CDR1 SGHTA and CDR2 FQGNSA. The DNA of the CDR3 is TGTGCCAGCAGCGCAGACTTCACGAGGACCTACGAGCAGTACTTC. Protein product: CASSADFTRTYEQYF.

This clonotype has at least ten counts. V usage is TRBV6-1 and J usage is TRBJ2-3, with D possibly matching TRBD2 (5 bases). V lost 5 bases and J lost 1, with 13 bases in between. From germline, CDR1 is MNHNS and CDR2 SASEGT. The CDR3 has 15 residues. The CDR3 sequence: CASSITSMRTDTQYF. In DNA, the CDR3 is TGTGCCAGCAGTATAACTAGTATGCGCACAGATACGCAGTATTTT.

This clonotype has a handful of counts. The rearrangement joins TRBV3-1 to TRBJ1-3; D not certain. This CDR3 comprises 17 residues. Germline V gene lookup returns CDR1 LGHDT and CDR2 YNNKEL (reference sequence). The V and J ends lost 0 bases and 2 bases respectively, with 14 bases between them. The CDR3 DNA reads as TGTGCCAGCAGCCAAGATCCCCGCGGGGATACTGGAAACACCATATATTTT. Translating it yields CASSQDPRGDTGNTIYF.

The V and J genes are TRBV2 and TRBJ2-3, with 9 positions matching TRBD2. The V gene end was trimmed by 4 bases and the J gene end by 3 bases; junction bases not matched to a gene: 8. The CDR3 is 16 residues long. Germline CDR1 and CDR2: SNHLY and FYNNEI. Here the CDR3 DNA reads TGTGCCAGCAGTGGACGGCGGGGGGGCCAGACAGATACGCAGTATTTT. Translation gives CASSGRRGGQTDTQYF.

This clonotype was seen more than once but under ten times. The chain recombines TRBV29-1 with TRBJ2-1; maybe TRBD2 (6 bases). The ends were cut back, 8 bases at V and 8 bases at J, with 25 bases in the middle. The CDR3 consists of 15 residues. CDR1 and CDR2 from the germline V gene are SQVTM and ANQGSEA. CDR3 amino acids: CSLSEAGIGSDEQFF. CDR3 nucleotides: TGCAGCCTCTCTGAAGCGGGCATAGGTAGTGATGAGCAGTTCTTC.

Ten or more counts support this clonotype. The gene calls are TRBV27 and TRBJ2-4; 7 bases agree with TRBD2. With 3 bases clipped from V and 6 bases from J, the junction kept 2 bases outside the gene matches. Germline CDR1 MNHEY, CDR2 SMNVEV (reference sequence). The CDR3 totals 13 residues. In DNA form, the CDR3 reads TGTGCCAGCAGTTTCTTAGCGGGAAACATTCAGTACTTC. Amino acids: CASSFLAGNIQYF.

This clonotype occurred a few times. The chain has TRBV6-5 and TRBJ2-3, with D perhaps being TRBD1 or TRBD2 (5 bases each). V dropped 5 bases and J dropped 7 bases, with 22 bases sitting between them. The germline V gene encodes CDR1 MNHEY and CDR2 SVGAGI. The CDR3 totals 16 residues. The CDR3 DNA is TGTGCCAGCAGTCAACATGGGTTTAGAGGGGCAAATACGCAGTATTTT. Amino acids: CASSQHGFRGANTQYF.

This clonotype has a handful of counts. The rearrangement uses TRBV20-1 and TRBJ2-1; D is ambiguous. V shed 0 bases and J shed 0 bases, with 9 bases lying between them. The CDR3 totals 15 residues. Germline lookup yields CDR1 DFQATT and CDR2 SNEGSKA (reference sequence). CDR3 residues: CSARDTGSSYNEQFF. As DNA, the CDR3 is TGCAGTGCTAGAGATACGGGTAGCTCCTACAATGAGCAGTTCTTC.

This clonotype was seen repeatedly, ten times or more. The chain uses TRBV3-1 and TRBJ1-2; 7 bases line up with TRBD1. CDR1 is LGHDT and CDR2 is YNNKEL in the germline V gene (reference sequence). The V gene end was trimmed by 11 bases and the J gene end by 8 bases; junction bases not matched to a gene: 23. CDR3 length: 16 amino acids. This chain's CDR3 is CAGPVTSHRGPRGYTF. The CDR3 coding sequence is TGTGCCGGCCCCGTTACCTCACACAGGGGCCCCCGAGGCTACACCTTC.